The following is a T cell receptor (beta chain) sequence with its context. The antigen is undetermined. This specimen comes from a study of cytomegalovirus exposure and HLA in healthy donors. Overall study context: Later, an analysis reported that the 100 to 150 validation repertoires had used the same platform as the approximately 690 first-cohort repertoires.

CDR3 length: 15 amino acids. Germline CDR1 SGHDN, CDR2 FVKESK. The V and J ends lost 1 base and 1 base, in that order; junction bases with no gene match: 0. Points from the study as a whole: Subsequent analysis of the approximately 110 validation repertoires found a tendency for first-cohort TCR clusters to co-occur. The listing of roughly 160 TCR beta chains classed them as cytomegalovirus-associated. Whilst most TCR sequences proved rare, a subset of public TCRs occurred across many donors.

TCRdb's table, derived via immunoSEQ multiplex PCR, lists solely in-frame clones and lacks some. Counted here are roughly 300,000 clones, around nine tenths occurring once; the ten biggest clones make up about 0.99%. Sequenced material: PBMCs. The chain employs TRBV14 and TRBJ2-3; the match to TRBD2 covers 9 bases. The receptor comes from a woman aged 18-29 years in good health and CMV-seronegative. The CDR3 region is CASSQGTSGTDTQYF. The CDR3 DNA reads TGTGCCAGCAGCCAAGGGACTAGCGGCACAGATACGCAGTATTTT.